The subject of this entry is one TCR beta chain. Its antigen remains unidentified. One junction end does not reproduce the germline sequence, and a read error may be involved. These data are taken from a study of cytomegalovirus exposure and HLA in healthy donors. Germline V lookup: CDR1 LGHNA, CDR2 YSLEER. The CDR3 runs 14 residues. Overall study results and limits: According to the study, around 160 TCR beta chains were cytomegalovirus-associated. Among TCR sequences, most were rare, though some public TCRs appeared in many donors.

PCR used 60 Vbeta primers and 13 Jbeta primers. Sequenced by immunoSEQ multiplex PCR; TCRdb stores in-frame clones only, minus some. The sample carries around 140,000 clones, approximately 80% recorded once. The sequencing sample was made of PBMCs. This TCR was sampled from a woman between 18 and 30 years old in good health and CMV-seropositive. The rearrangement links TRBV4-3 to TRBJ2-3; 7 bases are shared with TRBD1. The CDR3 loop is CASSQESGTVTQYF. Here the CDR3 DNA reads TGCGCCAGCAGCCAAGAATCGGGGACAGTTACGCAGTATTTT.